Below are 19 T cell receptor beta chains sequenced from a single sample in a study of T cells in Graves' hyperthyroidism and ophthalmopathy. TCR beta CDR3 regions were amplified from RNA transcripts. First-round RT-PCR with HTBI primers amplified the TCR CDR3 region. TCRdb re-called the multiplex PCR reads through MiXCR, storing one row per CDR3 protein. The data contain about 500,000 distinct CDR3 sequences, 15% to 20% of them singletons. The material sequenced was blood. The receptors derive from a woman in her 30s with Graves' ophthalmopathy.

In its sample, this clonotype was seen a few times. The chain is built from TRBV7-2 and TRBJ1-2; 10 nucleotides match TRBD1. This CDR3 is 16 amino acids long. Trimming removed 8 bases from V and 0 bases from J; junction bases left unmatched: 9. In germline, CDR1 is SGHTA, CDR2 FQGNSA. CDR3 sequence reads: CASGPTGGQSNYGYTF. The CDR3 DNA follows: TGTGCCAGCGGACCGACAGGGGGCCAATCTAACTATGGCTACACCTTC.

The rearrangement links TRBV20-1 to TRBJ1-5, with D possibly TRBD1 on 5 matching bases. The CDR3 runs to 14 residues. From germline, CDR1 is DFQATT and CDR2 SNEGSKA (reference sequence). V was shortened by 2 bases and J by 4 bases, with 12 bases between the two germline ends. The CDR3 region has the DNA TGCAGTGCTAGAAAGGGGACCGTTAATCAGCCCCAGCATTTT. The encoded protein is CSARKGTVNQPQHF.

This clonotype was counted many times. The rearrangement joins TRBV30 to TRBJ2-1, with D unresolved. Per germline, CDR1 GTSNPN and CDR2 SVGIG (reference sequence). This CDR3 is 15 amino acids long. V was cut by 2 bases and J by 8 bases, with 19 bases left in between. The CDR3 region is CAWSSTLLGWYEQFF. The CDR3 DNA is TGTGCCTGGAGTTCAACTCTCCTGGGGTGGTATGAGCAGTTCTTC.

Many counts were recorded for this clonotype. The V and J genes are TRBV6-2 or TRBV6-3 and TRBJ1-2, with 7 bases lining up with TRBD1. Germline V gene sequence: CDR1 MNHEY, CDR2 SVGEGT. The CDR3 consists of 16 residues. V gave up 6 bases and J gave up 6 bases; unmatched junction bases: 16. In DNA, the CDR3 is TGTGCCAGCAGACCCTCCGGGACAGTTGTAGTTCATGGCTACACCTTC. Protein: CASRPSGTVVVHGYTF.

This clonotype was recorded at least ten times. The rearrangement joins TRBV18 to TRBJ2-1, with 10 nucleotides matching TRBD2. This CDR3 is built from 16 residues. Germline V gives CDR1 KGHSH, CDR2 LQKENI. V gave up 3 bases and J gave up 3 bases; unmatched junction bases: 5. The CDR3 bases are TGTGCCAGCTCACCTCCCCTAGCGGGAGACTACAATGAGCAGTTCTTC. Its protein is CASSPPLAGDYNEQFF.

This clonotype occurred many times. V is TRBV28 and J is TRBJ2-1, with D unclear. Trimming took 4 bases from V and 2 from J, leaving 15 bases between them. Per the germline V gene, CDR1 is MDHEN and CDR2 is SYDVKM. The CDR3 extends over 16 amino acids. CDR3 protein: CASSSLFPGTYNEQFF. Here the CDR3 DNA reads TGTGCCAGCAGTTCACTTTTCCCGGGCACCTACAATGAGCAGTTCTTC.

This clonotype occurred a few times. The rearrangement uses TRBV7-3 and TRBJ2-7, with 11 positions matching TRBD2. The CDR3 is made up of 16 amino acids. Germline V lookup: CDR1 SGHTA, CDR2 FQGTGA. After removal of 5 bases from V and 2 bases from J, the junction contained 8 bases not matched to a gene. The CDR3 DNA reads TGTGCCAGCAGCCGGCGAACTAGCGGGGGAACCTACGAGCAGTACTTC. Translated, it gives CASSRRTSGGTYEQYF.

This clonotype has ten or more counts. J is TRBJ2-6 and V is TRBV2; D not resolved. V gave up 1 base and J gave up 0 bases, with 7 bases separating them. CDR1 is SNHLY, CDR2 FYNNEI, per germline. CDR3 length equals 16 residues. CDR3 in amino acids: CASSEVASSGANVLTF. The CDR3 region has the DNA TGTGCCAGCAGTGAAGTGGCCTCCTCTGGGGCCAACGTCCTGACTTTC.

J is TRBJ1-3 and V is TRBV6-1; D is uncertain. The CDR3 sequence is 13 residues long. Trimming stripped 1 base from V and 7 bases from J, with 8 bases between. The V gene's germline CDR1 is MNHNS and CDR2 SASEGT. The CDR3 spells CASSEVGGNTIYF. Written as DNA, the CDR3 is TGTGCCAGCAGTGAAGTTGGCGGGAACACCATATATTTT.

This clonotype was detected ten times or more. The chain recombines TRBV28 with TRBJ2-4, with D hard to call. There are 14 residues in the CDR3. Germline V gene lookup returns CDR1 MDHEN and CDR2 SYDVKM. V was pared by 6 bases and J by 6 bases, with 15 bases between. The CDR3 nucleotides read TGTGCCAGCAGCTCCAGAGACGGATTAAACATTCAGTACTTC. This translates into CASSSRDGLNIQYF. The complete variable domain, with remaining parts taken from reference TRBV28 and TRBJ2-4, reads DVKVTQSSRYLVKRTGEKVFLECVQDMDHENMFWYRQDPGLGLRLIYFSYDVKMKEKGDIPEGYSVSREKKERFSLILESASTNQTSMYLCASSSRDGLNIQYFGAGTRLSVL.

In this sample, this clonotype turned up a few times. The V gene is TRBV5-8, the J gene TRBJ1-5, with a possible D match to TRBD1 (6 bases). Germline V gene data show CDR1 as SGHTS and CDR2 as YDEGEE. This CDR3 contains 15 residues. V was cut by 3 bases and J by 5 bases, with 15 bases left in between. The CDR3 sequence is CASSYKTGGYQPQHF. CDR3 DNA sequence: TGTGCCAGCAGCTACAAGACAGGCGGTTATCAGCCCCAGCATTTT.

This clonotype was recorded once. The gene calls are TRBV29-1 and TRBJ2-5, with D possibly matching TRBD2 (5 bases). V lost 7 bases and J 4 bases, leaving 13 bases between the germline ends. Germline lookup yields CDR1 SQVTM and CDR2 ANQGSEA. The CDR3 consists of 12 residues. The CDR3 protein is CSGGGWRETQYF. CDR3 DNA sequence: TGCAGCGGCGGAGGATGGCGAGAGACCCAGTACTTC. Full variable domain (remainder filled in from reference TRBV29-1 and TRBJ2-5): SAVISQKPSRDICQRGTSLTIQCQVDSQVTMMFWYRQQPGQSLTLIATANQGSEATYESGFVIDKFPISRPNLTFSTLTVSNMSPEDSSIYLCSGGGWRETQYFGPGTRLLVL.

In regard to this clonotype: Possible read error: a much larger clone is one base away. This chain uses TRBV3-1 with TRBJ1-3, with D unclear. The CDR3 spans 14 residues. In germline, CDR1 is LGHDT, CDR2 YNNKEL (reference sequence). In DNA, the CDR3 is TGTGCCAGCAGCCAAAGCAGGACCCGAAACACCACATATTTT. Translating it yields CASSQSRTRNTTYF.

This clonotype was seen many times. The gene calls are TRBV12-3 or TRBV12-4 and TRBJ2-1; TRBD2 agrees at 12 bases. The CDR3 consists of 13 residues. Germline trimming cut 8 bases from V and 5 bases from J; bases unmatched to any gene: 1. CDR3 DNA: TGTGCCAGCCGACTAGCGGGAGACAATGAGCAGTTCTTC. Protein sequence: CASRLAGDNEQFF.

The V and J genes are TRBV4-3 and TRBJ2-2; D ambiguous. This CDR3 is 13 amino acids long. Germline CDR1 reads LGHNA; CDR2 reads YSLEER. With 0 bases removed from V and 8 bases from J, the gap between germline ends came to 7 bases. CDR3 DNA sequence: TGCGCCAGCAGCCAAGATGGCCTTGGGGAGCTGTTTTTT. This translates into CASSQDGLGELFF.

This clonotype was recorded many times. The chain links TRBV28 to TRBJ2-4; D possibly uses TRBD1 or TRBD2 (5 bases each). This CDR3 comprises 15 residues. In germline, CDR1 is MDHEN, CDR2 SYDVKM. V dropped 5 bases and J dropped 4 bases, with 15 bases sitting between them. CDR3 loop: CASSPGPRGKNIQYF. The CDR3 bases are TGTGCCAGCAGTCCGGGACCCCGAGGAAAAAACATTCAGTACTTC.

The chain links TRBV6-1 to TRBJ2-5, with TRBD2 matching 7 bases. Unmatched junction bases numbered 2, after V lost 2 bases and J lost 5 bases. This CDR3 spans 13 amino acids. Germline V gives CDR1 MNHNS, CDR2 SASEGT. The CDR3, as DNA: TGTGCCAGCAGTGAAACTAGCGAGGAGACCCAGTACTTC. Amino acids: CASSETSEETQYF.

The rearrangement links TRBV13 to TRBJ2-7, with TRBD2 identical over 14 bases. V trimming: 5 bases; J trimming: 11 bases; junction bases outside the gene matches: 11. This CDR3 region has 15 residues. Germline CDR1 reads PRHDT; CDR2 reads FYEKMQ (reference sequence). DNA for the CDR3: TGTGCCAGCAGCACCTCCGGACTAGCGGGAGGCCGAGAGTACTTC. It encodes CASSTSGLAGGREYF.

This chain links TRBV7-8 with TRBJ1-3; 7 bases fit TRBD1. Germline V gene data show CDR1 as SGHVS and CDR2 as FQNEAQ. V lost 0 bases to trimming and J lost 0 bases; unmatched junction nucleotides: 2. The CDR3 has 16 residues. CDR3 region: CASSLAEGASGNTIYF. Here the CDR3 DNA reads TGTGCCAGCAGCTTAGCCGAGGGGGCCTCTGGAAACACCATATATTTT.